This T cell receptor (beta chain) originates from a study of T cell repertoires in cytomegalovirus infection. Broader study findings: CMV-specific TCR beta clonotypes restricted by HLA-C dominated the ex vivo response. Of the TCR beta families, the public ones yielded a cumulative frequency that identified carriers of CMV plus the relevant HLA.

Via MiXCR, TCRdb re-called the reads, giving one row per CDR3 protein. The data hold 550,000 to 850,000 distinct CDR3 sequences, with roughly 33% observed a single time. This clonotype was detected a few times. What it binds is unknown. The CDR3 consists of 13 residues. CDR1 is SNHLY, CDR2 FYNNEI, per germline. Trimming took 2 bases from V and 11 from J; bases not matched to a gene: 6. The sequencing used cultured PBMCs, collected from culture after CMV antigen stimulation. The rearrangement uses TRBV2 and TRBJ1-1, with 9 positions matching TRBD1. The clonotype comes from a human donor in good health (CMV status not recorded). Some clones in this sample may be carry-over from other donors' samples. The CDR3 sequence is CASSERDRGYAFF. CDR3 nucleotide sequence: TGTGCCAGCAGTGAAAGAGACAGGGGGTACGCTTTCTTT.